These 10 T cell receptor gamma chains were all obtained from the same sample, sequenced in a study of Vδ1+ human thymocytes. Their target antigens are unknown. Regarding the study as a whole: Highly polyclonal TRG and TRD repertoires with Gaussian CDR3 length distributions appeared in thymus.

Extracted RNA was reverse transcribed into cDNA. Multiplex PCR used pooled V-gene forward primers and a constant-region reverse primer to amplify CDR3s. TCRdb reran clone calling via CATT on the multiplex PCR reads. The sample yields 25,000 to 35,000 gamma-chain clones, around a fifth seen once. Input material: Vdelta1+ gamma-delta thymocytes from the thymus. The sample's subset: FACS-sorted CD3+ TCRalphabeta- TCRVdelta1+ TCRVdelta2- thymocytes. The receptor set was obtained from a boy less than two years old who had congenital heart surgery.

This clone was seen a handful of times. V gene TRGV3 combines with J gene TRGJP. V lost 0 bases to trimming and J lost 6 bases; unmatched junction nucleotides: 5. The length of the CDR3 is 17 residues. Per germline, CDR1 VTNTFY and CDR2 YDVSTARD (reference sequence). In nucleotides, the CDR3 is TGTGCCACCTGGGACAGGCCTCCAGAGTTGGGCAAAAAAATCAAGGTATTT. Translation: CATWDRPPELGKKIKVF.

The rearrangement links TRGV2 to TRGJP. There are 16 residues in the CDR3. J gave up 6 bases and V 4 bases, and 6 bases lay outside the gene matches. CDR1 is EGSNGY and CDR2 is YDSYNSKV in the germline V gene. CDR3 DNA sequence: TGTGCCACCTGGGATGGGAGAGAGTTGGGCAAAAAAATCAAGGTATTT. Protein product: CATWDGRELGKKIKVF.

This clone was found a few times. The rearrangement joins TRGV9 to TRGJ1 or TRGJ2. CDR3 length equals 11 residues. V lost 1 base, J lost 12 bases, and 6 bases stayed unmatched. Germline V gene lookup returns CDR1 GITISATS and CDR2 ISYDGTV (reference sequence). The CDR3 nucleotides read TGTGCCTTGTGGGAGGTTTACGGGAAACTCTTT. Translation gives CALWEVYGKLF.

V usage is TRGV4 and J usage is TRGJP2. CDR1 is EGSTGY and CDR2 is YDSYTSSV in the germline V gene. This CDR3 contains 14 residues. With V trimmed by 5 bases and J by 2 bases, 5 bases remained unmatched. The DNA for the CDR3 is TGTGCCACCTGGGGTCCAAGTAGTGATTGGATCAAGACGTTT. Translation gives CATWGPSSDWIKTF.

This clone has only a few counts. The rearrangement links TRGV5 to TRGJ1 or TRGJ2. CDR3 size: 16 residues. CDR1 VINAFY and CDR2 YDVSNSKD come from the germline V gene. The ends lost 0 bases at V and 2 bases at J; junction bases unmatched: 10. In DNA form, the CDR3 reads TGTGCCACCTGGGACAGGCCATCTCTTGATTATTATAAGAAACTCTTT. Translation gives CATWDRPSLDYYKKLF.

The chain employs TRGV4 and TRGJ1 or TRGJ2. From germline, CDR1 is EGSTGY and CDR2 YDSYTSSV. The V and J ends lost 3 bases and 7 bases, in that order; junction bases with no gene match: 9. The CDR3 spans 13 residues. The DNA for the CDR3 is TGTGCCACCTGGGATATAATGGGGTATAAGAAACTCTTT. Protein sequence: CATWDIMGYKKLF.

This clone was counted only a few times. This chain links TRGV4 with TRGJ1 or TRGJ2. Germline assignment: CDR1 EGSTGY and CDR2 YDSYTSSV. The CDR3 sequence is 13 residues long. V lost 2 bases, J lost 5 bases, and 6 bases stayed unmatched. DNA for the CDR3: TGTGCCACCTGGGATGACCGGGATTATAAGAAACTCTTT. Translated: CATWDDRDYKKLF.

In regard to this clone: A much larger clone differs by one base, so this may be a read error. The chain uses TRGV4 and TRGJ1 or TRGJ2. This CDR3 spans 14 amino acids. The germline V gene has CDR1 EGSTGY and CDR2 YDSYTSSV. The V and J ends lost 4 bases and 3 bases, in that order; junction bases with no gene match: 9. In DNA, the CDR3 is TGTGCCACCTGGGACGGGCAGACTTATTATAAGAAACTCTTT. Its translation is CATWDGQTYYKKLF.

In regard to this clone: This could be a read error, since a much larger clone is one nucleotide away. Other nucleotide sequences in the sample specify the same CDR3. This chain connects TRGV3 to TRGJ1 or TRGJ2. The ends lost 0 bases at V and 3 bases at J; junction bases unmatched: 5. CDR3 length: 14 residues. Germline CDR1 and CDR2: VTNTFY and YDVSTARD (reference sequence). The CDR3 spells CATWDRRCYYKKLF. The CDR3 region has the DNA TGTGCCACCTGGGACAGGCGGTGTTATTATAAGAAACTCTTT.

The V call is TRGV2, the J call TRGJ1 or TRGJ2. The CDR3 runs 14 residues. Germline assignment: CDR1 EGSNGY and CDR2 YDSYNSKV. The V segment lost 0 bases and the J segment 4 bases; nucleotides outside the gene matches: 6. In nucleotides, the CDR3 is TGTGCCACCTGGGACGGGGTGGAATATTATAAGAAACTCTTT. This encodes CATWDGVEYYKKLF.